Listed below are T cell receptor beta chains from one sample, sequenced in a study of shared clonotypes between healthy human individuals. TCRdb's copy holds only in-frame clones and misses some; the assay was immunoSEQ multiplex PCR. Here the sample spans 450,000 to 600,000 clones, around 79% being singletons. Material for sequencing was PBMCs. These receptors were collected from a middle-aged woman in good health. Some clones in this sample may be carry-over from other donors' samples. CDR3s include the opening cysteine and the closing phenylalanine or tryptophan. D genes are given only for firm matches. Clone size is given for some rows only: seen once, a few or many times, or a class if the clone is expanded.

D gene: NA
clone size: NA
V gene: TRBV4-1
J gene: TRBJ1-5
CDR3 DNA: TGCGCCAGCAGCCAAGATCAGTTTAATCAGCCCCAGCATTTT
CDR3 protein: CASSQDQFNQPQHF

D gene: NA
clone size: few
V gene: TRBV6-5
J gene: TRBJ1-5
CDR3 DNA: TGTGCCAGCAGAAGACAAAGCAATCAGCCCCAGCATTTT
CDR3 protein: CASRRQSNQPQHF

D gene: NA
clone size: NA
V gene: TRBV28
J gene: TRBJ1-5
CDR3 DNA: TGTGCCAGCAGTTTCGGGGGTGACAATCAGCCCCAGCATTTT
CDR3 protein: CASSFGGDNQPQHF

D gene: NA
clone size: NA
V gene: TRBV7-8
J gene: TRBJ2-7
CDR3 DNA: TGTGCCAGCAGCTTAGTTTCCGGGACCTACGAGCAGTACTTC
CDR3 protein: CASSLVSGTYEQYF

D gene: TRBD2
clone size: NA
V gene: TRBV10-3
J gene: TRBJ2-2
CDR3 DNA: TGTGCCATCAGCCTAGCGGGAAGCCGGGGGGAGCTGTTTTTT
CDR3 protein: CAISLAGSRGELFF

D gene: NA
clone size: NA
V gene: TRBV10-1
J gene: TRBJ2-7
CDR3 DNA: TGCGCCAGCAGTGATCCGGGCTCCTACGAGCAGTACTTC
CDR3 protein: CASSDPGSYEQYF

D gene: TRBD2
clone size: NA
V gene: TRBV10-3
J gene: TRBJ2-1
CDR3 DNA: TGTGCCATCCCTCGGATGGCCGGGAGGAACTTGACCTCCTACAATGAGCAGTTCTTC
CDR3 protein: CAIPRMAGRNLTSYNEQFF

D gene: NA
clone size: NA
V gene: TRBV6-1
J gene: TRBJ2-3
CDR3 DNA: TGTGCCAGCAGACCCGGCACAAGCACAGATACGCAGTATTTT
CDR3 protein: CASRPGTSTDTQYF

D gene: TRBD2
clone size: NA
V gene: TRBV29-1
J gene: TRBJ2-2
CDR3 DNA: TGCAGCGTGGGGACTAGCGGGAATGGGGAGCTGTTTTTT
CDR3 protein: CSVGTSGNGELFF

D gene: TRBD2
clone size: few
V gene: TRBV10-3
J gene: TRBJ2-7
CDR3 DNA: TGTGCCATCAGTCCCCCCGAGTCTAGCGGGACTTACGAGCAGTACTTC
CDR3 protein: CAISPPESSGTYEQYF

D gene: TRBD1
clone size: NA
V gene: TRBV4-1
J gene: TRBJ2-7
CDR3 DNA: TGCGCCAGCAGCCACCTTAGGACAGGGCTCTACGAGCAGTACTTC
CDR3 protein: CASSHLRTGLYEQYF

D gene: NA
clone size: NA
V gene: TRBV7-3
J gene: TRBJ2-2
CDR3 DNA: TGTGCCAGCAGCCCCATGGGGGGAGATGGAACCGGGGAGCTGTTTTTT
CDR3 protein: CASSPMGGDGTGELFF

D gene: NA
clone size: NA
V gene: TRBV30
J gene: TRBJ2-3
CDR3 DNA: TGTGCCTGGAGTGGCGGCGGTAGCACAGATACGCAGTATTTT
CDR3 protein: CAWSGGGSTDTQYF

D gene: NA
clone size: NA
V gene: TRBV28
J gene: TRBJ2-1
CDR3 DNA: TGTGCCAGCGGCCTCTGGCGGGGTAGCTCCTACAATGAGCAGTTCTTC
CDR3 protein: CASGLWRGSSYNEQFF

D gene: NA
clone size: NA
V gene: TRBV4-3
J gene: TRBJ2-4
CDR3 DNA: TGCGCCAGCAGCCTCCAGAGGGACGGCAAAAACATTCAGTACTTC
CDR3 protein: CASSLQRDGKNIQYF

D gene: NA
clone size: NA
V gene: TRBV19
J gene: TRBJ1-1
CDR3 DNA: TGTGCCAGTACTACCCTTTGGGGGGAGGCTACTGAAGCTTTCTTT
CDR3 protein: CASTTLWGEATEAFF

D gene: NA
clone size: NA
V gene: TRBV5-1
J gene: TRBJ2-1
CDR3 DNA: TGCGCCAGCAGCTTGGCGGCGAGGGGGAGCTCCTACAATGAGCAGTTCTTC
CDR3 protein: CASSLAARGSSYNEQFF

D gene: NA
clone size: NA
V gene: TRBV7-3
J gene: TRBJ2-1
CDR3 DNA: TGTGCCAGCAGCTTAGGTCGAGGTGAGCAGTTCTTC
CDR3 protein: CASSLGRGEQFF

D gene: NA
clone size: NA
V gene: TRBV5-1
J gene: TRBJ1-4
CDR3 DNA: TGCGCCAGCAGCATAGGAACTGCAACTAATGAAAAACTGTTTTTT
CDR3 protein: CASSIGTATNEKLFF

D gene: TRBD1
clone size: NA
V gene: TRBV30
J gene: TRBJ2-1
CDR3 DNA: TGTGCCTGGAGGACAGGGGGCACTGACAATGAGCAGTTCTTC
CDR3 protein: CAWRTGGTDNEQFF

D gene: TRBD1
clone size: NA
V gene: TRBV29-1
J gene: TRBJ1-5
CDR3 DNA: TGCAGCGCTAGGGACAGTCCTAATCAGCCCCAGCATTTT
CDR3 protein: CSARDSPNQPQHF

D gene: TRBD1
clone size: NA
V gene: TRBV16
J gene: TRBJ1-3
CDR3 DNA: TGTGCCAGCAGCCGCAGCCGGGACAGGGGCCACTCTGGAAACACCATATATTTT
CDR3 protein: CASSRSRDRGHSGNTIYF

D gene: NA
clone size: many
V gene: TRBV30
J gene: TRBJ2-7
CDR3 DNA: TGTGCCTGGAGCCAAGGACAGCGCCGGTTATACGAGCAGTACTTC
CDR3 protein: CAWSQGQRRLYEQYF

D gene: TRBD1
clone size: NA
V gene: TRBV7-8
J gene: TRBJ1-5
CDR3 DNA: TGTGCCAGCAGCCGGGACAGGGGGAATCAGCCCCAGCATTTT
CDR3 protein: CASSRDRGNQPQHF